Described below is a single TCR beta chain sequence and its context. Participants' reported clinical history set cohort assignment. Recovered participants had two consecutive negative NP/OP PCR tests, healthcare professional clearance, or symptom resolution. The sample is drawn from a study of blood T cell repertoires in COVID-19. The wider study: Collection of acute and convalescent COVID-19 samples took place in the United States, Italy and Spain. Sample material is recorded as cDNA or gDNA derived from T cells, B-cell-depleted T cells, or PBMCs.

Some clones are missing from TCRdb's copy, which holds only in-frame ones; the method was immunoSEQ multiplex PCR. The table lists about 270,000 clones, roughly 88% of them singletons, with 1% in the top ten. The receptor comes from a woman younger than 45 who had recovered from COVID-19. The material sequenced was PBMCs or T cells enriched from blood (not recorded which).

In DNA form, the CDR3 reads TGCGCCAGCAGTGAGTGGGGAGCGGGGGGTCTCTACAATGAGCAGTTCTTC. Its translation is CASSEWGAGGLYNEQFF. The chain recombines TRBV10-2 with TRBJ2-1; 9 nucleotides line up with TRBD2. CDR3 size: 17 residues. J gave up 3 bases and V 1 base, and 7 bases lay outside the gene matches. Per germline, CDR1 WSHSY and CDR2 SAAADI.